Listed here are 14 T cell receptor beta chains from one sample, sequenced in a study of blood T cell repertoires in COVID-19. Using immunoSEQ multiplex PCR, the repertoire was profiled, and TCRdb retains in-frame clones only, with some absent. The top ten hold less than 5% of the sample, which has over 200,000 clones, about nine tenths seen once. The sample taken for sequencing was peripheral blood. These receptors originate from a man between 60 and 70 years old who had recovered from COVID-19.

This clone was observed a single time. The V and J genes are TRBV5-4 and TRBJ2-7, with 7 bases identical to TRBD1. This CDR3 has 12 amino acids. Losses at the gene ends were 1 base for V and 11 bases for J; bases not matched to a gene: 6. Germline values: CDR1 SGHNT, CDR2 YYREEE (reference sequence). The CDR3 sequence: CASSLTSDREYF. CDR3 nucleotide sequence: TGTGCCAGCAGCTTGACAAGTGACAGGGAGTACTTC.

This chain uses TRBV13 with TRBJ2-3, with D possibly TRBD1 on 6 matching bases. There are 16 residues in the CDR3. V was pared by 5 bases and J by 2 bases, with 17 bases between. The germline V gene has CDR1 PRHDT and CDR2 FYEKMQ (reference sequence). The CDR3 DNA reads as TGTGCCAGCAGCCCAGCGTGGACAGCCTCCACAGATACGCAGTATTTT. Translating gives CASSPAWTASTDTQYF. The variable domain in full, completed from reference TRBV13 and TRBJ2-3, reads AAGVIQSPRHLIKEKRETATLKCYPIPRHDTVYWYQQGPGQDPQFLISFYEKMQSDKGSIPDRFSAQQFSDYHSELNMSSLELGDSALYFCASSPAWTASTDTQYFGPGTRLTVL.

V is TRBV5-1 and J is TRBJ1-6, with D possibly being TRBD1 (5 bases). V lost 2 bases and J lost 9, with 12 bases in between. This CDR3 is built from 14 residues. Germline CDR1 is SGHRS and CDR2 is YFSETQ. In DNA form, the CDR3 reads TGCGCCAGCAGCTTCTACTGGGGGGGTTCACCCCTCCACTTT. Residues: CASSFYWGGSPLHF. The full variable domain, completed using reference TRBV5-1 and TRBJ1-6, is KAGVTQTPRYLIKTRGQQVTLSCSPISGHRSVSWYQQTPGQGLQFLFEYFSETQRNKGNFPGRFSGRQFSNSRSEMNVSTLELGDSALYLCASSFYWGGSPLHFGNGTRLTVT.

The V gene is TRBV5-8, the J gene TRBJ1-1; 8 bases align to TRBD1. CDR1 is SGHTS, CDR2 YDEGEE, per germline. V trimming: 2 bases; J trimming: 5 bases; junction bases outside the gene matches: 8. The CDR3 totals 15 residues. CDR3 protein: CASSLLQTGETEAFF. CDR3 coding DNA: TGTGCCAGCAGCTTACTACAGACAGGGGAAACTGAAGCTTTCTTT.

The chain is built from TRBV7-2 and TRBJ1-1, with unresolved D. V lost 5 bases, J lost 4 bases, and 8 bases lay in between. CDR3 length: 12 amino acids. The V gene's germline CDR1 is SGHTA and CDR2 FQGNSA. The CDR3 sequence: CASSQKITEAFF. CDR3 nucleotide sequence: TGTGCCAGCAGCCAAAAAATCACTGAAGCTTTCTTT. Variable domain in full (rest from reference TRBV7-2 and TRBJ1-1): GAGVSQSPSNKVTEKGKDVELRCDPISGHTALYWYRQSLGQGLEFLIYFQGNSAPDKSGLPSDRFSAERTGGSVSTLTIQRTQQEDSAVYLCASSQKITEAFFGQGTRLTVV.

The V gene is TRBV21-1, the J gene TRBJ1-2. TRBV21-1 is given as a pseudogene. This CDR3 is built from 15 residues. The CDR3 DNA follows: TGTGCCAGCAGCAAAGGGGGAGGGCGCATCTATGGCTACACCTTC. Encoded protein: CASSKGGGRIYGYTF.

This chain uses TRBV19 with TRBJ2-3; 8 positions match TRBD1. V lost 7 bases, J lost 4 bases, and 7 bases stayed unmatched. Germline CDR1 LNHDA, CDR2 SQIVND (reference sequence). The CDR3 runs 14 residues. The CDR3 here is CASIGQGKPDTQYF. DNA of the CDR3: TGTGCCAGTATCGGACAGGGTAAACCAGATACGCAGTATTTT.

The CDR3 loop is CASSQEREAFF. The CDR3 DNA is TGTGCCAGCAGCCAAGAGAGGGAGGCTTTCTTT. The V call is TRBV3-1 (or the pseudogene TRBV3-2), the J call TRBJ1-1; D is ambiguous. V lost 0 bases and J lost 11, with 7 bases in between. The germline gives CDR1 LGHDT, CDR2 YNNKEL (reference sequence). This CDR3 spans 11 amino acids.

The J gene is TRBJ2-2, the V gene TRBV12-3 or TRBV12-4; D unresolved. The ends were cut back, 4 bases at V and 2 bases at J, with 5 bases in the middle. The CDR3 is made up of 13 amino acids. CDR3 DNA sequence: TGTGCCAGCAGTTCGACAAACACCGGGGAGCTGTTTTTT. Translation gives CASSSTNTGELFF.

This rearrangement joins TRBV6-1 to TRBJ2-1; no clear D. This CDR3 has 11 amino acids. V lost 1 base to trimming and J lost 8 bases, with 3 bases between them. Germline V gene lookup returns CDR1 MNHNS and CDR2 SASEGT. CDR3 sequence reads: CASSEVDEQFF. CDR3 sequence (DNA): TGTGCCAGCAGTGAAGTCGATGAGCAGTTCTTC.

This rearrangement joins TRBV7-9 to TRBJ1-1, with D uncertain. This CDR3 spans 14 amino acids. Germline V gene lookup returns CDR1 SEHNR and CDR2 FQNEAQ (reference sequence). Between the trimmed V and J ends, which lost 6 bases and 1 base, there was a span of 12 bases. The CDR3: CASSLSRGNTEAFF. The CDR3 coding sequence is TGTGCCAGCAGTTTATCTCGGGGGAACACTGAAGCTTTCTTT.

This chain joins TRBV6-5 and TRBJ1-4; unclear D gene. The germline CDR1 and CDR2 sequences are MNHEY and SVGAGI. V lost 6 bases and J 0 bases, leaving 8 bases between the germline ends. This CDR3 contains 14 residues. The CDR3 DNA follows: TGTGCCAGCAGGGGAGATGCAACTAATGAAAAACTGTTTTTT. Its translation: CASRGDATNEKLFF.

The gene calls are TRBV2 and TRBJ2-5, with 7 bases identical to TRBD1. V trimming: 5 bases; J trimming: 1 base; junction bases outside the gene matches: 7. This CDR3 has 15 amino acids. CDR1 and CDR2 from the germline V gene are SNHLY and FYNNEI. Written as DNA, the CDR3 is TGTGCCAGCAGTCACAACAGGGGATCCCAAGAGACCCAGTACTTC. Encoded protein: CASSHNRGSQETQYF.

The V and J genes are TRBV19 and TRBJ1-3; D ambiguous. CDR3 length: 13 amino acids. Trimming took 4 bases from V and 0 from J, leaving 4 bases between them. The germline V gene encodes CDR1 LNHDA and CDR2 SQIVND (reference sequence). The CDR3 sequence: CASSTISGNTIYF. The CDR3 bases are TGTGCCAGTAGTACCATCTCTGGAAACACCATATATTTT. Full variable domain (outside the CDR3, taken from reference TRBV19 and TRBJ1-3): DGGITQSPKYLFRKEGQNVTLSCEQNLNHDAMYWYRQDPGQGLRLIYYSQIVNDFQKGDIAEGYSVSREKKESFPLTVTSAQKNPTAFYLCASSTISGNTIYFGEGSWLTVV.